The text below deals with one T cell receptor (beta chain). Trimming cost V 6 bases and J 7 bases, with 13 bases left between them. CDR3 length: 14 residues. Germline loops: CDR1 SNHLY, CDR2 FYNNEI. The data originate from a study of CD8 T cells in Susac syndrome. RNA, at roughly 0.45 to 1 ug, was reverse transcribed with random hexamers. TCRdb fed the immunoSEQ multiplex PCR reads into MiXCR, producing one record per CDR3 protein. The sample lists under 200,000 distinct CDR3 sequences, 90% to 97% seen once, with more than 0.08% in the top ten. This clonotype originated in a human donor with Susac syndrome. The V call is TRBV2, the J call TRBJ1-6; possible D gene TRBD1, 5 bases. Specimen: CD4+ T cells from PBMCs. DNA of the CDR3: TGTGCCAGCAGCGAGACAGACTCCAATTCACCCCTCCACTTT. Amino acid sequence: CASSETDSNSPLHF.